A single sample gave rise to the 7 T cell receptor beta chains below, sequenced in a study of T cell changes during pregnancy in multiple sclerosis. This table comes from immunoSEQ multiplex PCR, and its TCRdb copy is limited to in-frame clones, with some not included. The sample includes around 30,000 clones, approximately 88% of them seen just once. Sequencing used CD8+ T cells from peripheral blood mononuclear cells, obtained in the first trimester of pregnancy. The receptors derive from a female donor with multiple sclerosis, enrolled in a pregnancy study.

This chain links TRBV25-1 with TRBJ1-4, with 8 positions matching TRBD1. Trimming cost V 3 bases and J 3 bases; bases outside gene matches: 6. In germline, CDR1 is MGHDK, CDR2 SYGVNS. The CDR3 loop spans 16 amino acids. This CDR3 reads CASSDQQQGANEKLFF. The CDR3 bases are TGTGCCAGCAGTGACCAACAACAGGGGGCTAATGAAAAACTGTTTTTT.

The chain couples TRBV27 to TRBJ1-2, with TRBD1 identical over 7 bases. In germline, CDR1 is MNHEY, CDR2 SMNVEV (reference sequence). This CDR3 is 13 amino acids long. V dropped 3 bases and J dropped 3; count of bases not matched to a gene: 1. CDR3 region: CASSFDRDYGYTF. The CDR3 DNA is TGTGCCAGCAGTTTCGACAGGGACTATGGCTACACCTTC.

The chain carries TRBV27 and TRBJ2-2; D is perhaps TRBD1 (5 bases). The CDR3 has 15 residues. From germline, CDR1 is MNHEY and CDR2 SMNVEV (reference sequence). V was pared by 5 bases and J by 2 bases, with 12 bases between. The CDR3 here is CASSPHQGNTGELFF. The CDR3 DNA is TGTGCCAGCAGTCCTCATCAGGGAAACACCGGGGAGCTGTTTTTT.

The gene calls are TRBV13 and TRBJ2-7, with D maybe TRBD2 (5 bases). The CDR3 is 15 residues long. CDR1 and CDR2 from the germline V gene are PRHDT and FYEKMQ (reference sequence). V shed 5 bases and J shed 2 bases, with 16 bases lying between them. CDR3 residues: CASSTLANVAYEQYF. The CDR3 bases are TGTGCCAGCAGCACCTTAGCGAATGTGGCCTACGAGCAGTACTTC.

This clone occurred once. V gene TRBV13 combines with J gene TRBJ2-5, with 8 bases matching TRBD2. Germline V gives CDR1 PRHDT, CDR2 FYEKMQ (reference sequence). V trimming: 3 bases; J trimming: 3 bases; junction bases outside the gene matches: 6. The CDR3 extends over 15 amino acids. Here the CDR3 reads CASSFTGGDKETQYF. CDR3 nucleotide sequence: TGTGCCAGCAGCTTCACGGGGGGGGATAAAGAGACCCAGTACTTC. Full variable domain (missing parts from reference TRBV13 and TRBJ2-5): AAGVIQSPRHLIKEKRETATLKCYPIPRHDTVYWYQQGPGQDPQFLISFYEKMQSDKGSIPDRFSAQQFSDYHSELNMSSLELGDSALYFCASSFTGGDKETQYFGPGTRLLVL.

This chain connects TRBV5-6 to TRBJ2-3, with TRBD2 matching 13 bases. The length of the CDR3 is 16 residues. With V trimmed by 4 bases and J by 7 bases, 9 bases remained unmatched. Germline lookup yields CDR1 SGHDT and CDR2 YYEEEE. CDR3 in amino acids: CASSRLLAGGQNTQYF. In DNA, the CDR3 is TGTGCCAGCAGCCGCCTACTAGCGGGGGGGCAGAATACGCAGTATTTT.

CDR3 coding DNA: TGTGCCAGCTCGGGGCGGGAGGACTACGAGCAGTACTTC. This codes for CASSGREDYEQYF. The V call is TRBV18, the J call TRBJ2-7, with 8 nucleotides matching TRBD2. Germline V gives CDR1 KGHSH, CDR2 LQKENI. The CDR3 sequence is 13 residues long. V lost 6 bases to trimming and J lost 3 bases; unmatched junction nucleotides: 4.